Following are 6 T cell receptor beta chains from one sample sequenced in a study of T cell changes during pregnancy in multiple sclerosis. The table came from immunoSEQ multiplex PCR; TCRdb's copy has only in-frame clones and leaves some out. Here the sample spans fewer than 85,000 clones, about 90% being singletons. This sample comprised peripheral blood, obtained in the first trimester of pregnancy. These receptor sequences come from a female donor in good health, enrolled as a control in a pregnancy study.

The rearrangement joins TRBV27 to TRBJ1-2; 8 positions agree with TRBD1. Trimming took 0 bases from V and 5 from J; bases not matched to a gene: 8. This CDR3 has 16 residues. Germline-derived CDR1 and CDR2 are MNHEY and SMNVEV (reference sequence). CDR3 amino acids: CASSLSAQGAVYGYTF. The CDR3 nucleotides are TGTGCCAGCAGTTTATCGGCTCAGGGGGCCGTTTATGGCTACACCTTC.

This chain joins TRBV7-6 and TRBJ2-7; TRBD2 is a possible D gene (6 bases). The CDR3 is made up of 16 amino acids. Per the germline V gene, CDR1 is SGHVS and CDR2 is FNYEAQ. Trimming removed 1 base from V and 2 bases from J, with 15 bases in between. For the CDR3, the DNA is TGTGCCAGCAGCTTAGGAGGCGGGACCCTCGCCTACGAGCAGTACTTC. Translation: CASSLGGGTLAYEQYF.

The chain employs TRBV5-1 and TRBJ2-7; 11 bases line up with TRBD2. The germline CDR1 and CDR2 sequences are SGHRS and YFSETQ. V trimming: 4 bases; J trimming: 3 bases; junction bases outside the gene matches: 9. The CDR3 contains 16 residues. CDR3: CASSLPTSGDIYEQYF. The CDR3 DNA follows: TGCGCCAGCAGCCTTCCGACTAGCGGGGATATCTACGAGCAGTACTTC.

The chain joins TRBV28 to TRBJ2-2; 10 bases fit TRBD2. Germline loops: CDR1 MDHEN, CDR2 SYDVKM. The V and J ends lost 2 bases and 4 bases, in that order; junction bases with no gene match: 10. This CDR3 is 18 amino acids long. CDR3 loop: CASSLGLDLAGATGELFF. CDR3 bases: TGTGCCAGCAGTTTAGGGCTCGATCTAGCGGGGGCCACCGGGGAGCTGTTTTTT.

The V call is TRBV2, the J call TRBJ2-3, with a possible D match to TRBD2 (6 bases). V was shortened by 7 bases and J by 0 bases, with 14 bases between the two germline ends. The germline gives CDR1 SNHLY, CDR2 FYNNEI. The CDR3 has 15 amino acids. DNA of the CDR3: TGTGCCAGCATTCCCGGGGGTGCTAGCACAGATACGCAGTATTTT. Protein: CASIPGGASTDTQYF.

V gene TRBV5-4 combines with J gene TRBJ2-1; 14 bases agree with TRBD2. The V and J ends lost 3 bases and 0 bases, in that order; junction bases with no gene match: 2. The CDR3 is made up of 17 amino acids. Germline loops: CDR1 SGHNT, CDR2 YYREEE (reference sequence). The CDR3 loop reads CASSSGTSGSSYNEQFF. The CDR3 DNA sequence: TGTGCCAGCAGCTCTGGGACTAGCGGGAGCTCCTACAATGAGCAGTTCTTC.